Here is one T cell receptor (beta chain) with its context. This record belongs to a study of blood T cell repertoires in COVID-19. Across the whole study: The United States, Italy and Spain were the sources of the acute and convalescent COVID-19 samples. Sources were T cells, B-cell-depleted T cells, or PBMCs; the material itself was cDNA or gDNA.

V lost 5 bases and J lost 2, with 9 bases in between. The CDR3 consists of 12 residues. Germline V CDR1 and CDR2: SQVTM, ANQGSEA. Authors' data handling: Estimation of nucleated cell counts relied on the amplification of reference gene primers. Some clones are missing from TCRdb's copy, which holds only in-frame ones; the method was immunoSEQ multiplex PCR. The DNA was the basis for D and trimming; V, J and clone size are from that table. The table shows some 140,000 clones, with almost 85% occurring only once. The sequence came from a man in his 60s with acute or convalescent COVID-19. Sequencing used peripheral blood. This chain uses TRBV29-1 with TRBJ1-2; D not certain. The CDR3 reads CSVWHSNYGYTF. CDR3 in DNA: TGCAGCGTTTGGCACAGCAACTATGGCTACACCTTC.